This T cell receptor (beta chain) was retrieved from a study of T cell responses to AZD1222 COVID-19 vaccine. Germline-derived CDR1 and CDR2 are SGHDN and FVKESK. This CDR3 has 22 amino acids. The trim removed 3 bases at V and 6 bases at J, leaving 27 bases unmatched. Here immunoSEQ multiplex PCR was the method, and the copy in TCRdb shows in-frame clones only, minus some. Altogether 100,000 to 140,000 clones are present, about 90% being singletons, with the ten largest covering approximately 8.9%. Combined were second doses at about 4 or about 12 weeks. On this clone: Its specificity is not known.

General study points: Dominant at 160-218 and 743-854, vaccine-associated CD4 TCRs also spanned spike. Just a handful of people given AZD1222 tested seropositive at baseline.

Sequencing was performed on peripheral blood, taken 28 days after the second AZD1222 dose. The source of this sequence is an adult who received the AZD1222 COVID-19 vaccine. The rearrangement links TRBV14 to TRBJ2-1; 9 nucleotides match TRBD2. The CDR3 reads CASSQTTQWGNSGRGSINEQFF. CDR3 in DNA: TGTGCCAGCAGCCAGACGACCCAGTGGGGTAATAGCGGGAGAGGGAGTATCAATGAGCAGTTCTTC.